This entry features one T cell receptor (beta chain) sequence. The sample belongs to a study of human T cells and chemical hapten exposure. In the authors' workflow: Counts of TCRs in each sample centred on a median of around 96,000 and extended from roughly 23,000 to 700,000. TCRdb analysed the RACE reads with MiXCR anew, one entry per CDR3 protein. These V and J calls are TCRdb output, not the study's own analysis. The repertoire holds just under 350,000 distinct CDR3 sequences, approximately 6.9% seen once, with around 8.2% in the top ten. Time point noted: patch test 1, 2 weeks after DPC sensitization. The treatment was: therapeutic diphenylcyclopropenone sensitization with weekly scalp DPC. The CDR3 sequence is 15 residues long. Trimming pared 3 bases from V and 1 base from J, leaving 12 bases between. The germline V gene encodes CDR1 DFQATT and CDR2 SNEGSKA (reference sequence).

This clonotype originated in a young woman with alopecia areata. Some clones in this sample may be carry-over from other donors' samples. The chain carries TRBV20-1 and TRBJ1-4; perhaps TRBD1 as D (6 bases). Sample: whole blood, taken in connection with sensitization to the hapten diphenylcyclopropenone (DPC). In nucleotides, the CDR3 is TGCAGTGCTAGCACCTACAGGGAAACTAATGAAAAACTGTTTTTT. Amino acid sequence: CSASTYRETNEKLFF.